The rows below give T cell receptor beta chains drawn from one sample of a study of T cells in Graves' hyperthyroidism and ophthalmopathy. TCRdb re-called the multiplex PCR reads through MiXCR, storing one row per CDR3 protein. The table lists roughly 800,000 distinct CDR3 sequences, 38% of them singletons. The sequenced sample consisted of blood. These receptors all come from a man between 18 and 35 years old with Graves' hyperthyroidism. CDR3s leave out the opening cysteine and the closing phenylalanine or tryptophan. Fields, in order: J gene, V gene, clone size, CDR3 protein. Clone size is shown for a subset of rows, as once, few, many or a class of expanded clone.

TRBJ2-7,TRBV29-1,many,SVEDEGYEQY
TRBJ1-2,TRBV11-1,-,ASSQGFRVTYGYT
TRBJ1-5,TRBV2,-,ASMESRPRGSPQH
TRBJ1-2,TRBV10-3,-,AISGLQDGYT
TRBJ1-1,TRBV7-9,few,ASSLFNRGLEAF
TRBJ1-5,TRBV7-9,few,ASSPGGLAQH
TRBJ2-7,TRBV7-9,few,ASSSRQGFSYEQY
TRBJ1-4,TRBV5-6,-,ASNVGTVNEKLF
TRBJ2-5,TRBV7-2,few,ASSRTSGQKETQY
TRBJ1-2,TRBV15,many,ATSRDRGEANYGYT
TRBJ1-1,TRBV11-2,-,ASSFLAYDGTEAF
TRBJ2-7,TRBV2,once,AGAGVDEQY
TRBJ1-5,TRBV5-5,few,ASSSRTGDSNQPQH
TRBJ1-1,TRBV29-1,many,SASGQGSTEAF
TRBJ1-6,TRBV7-2,-,ASSQDPVEGYSPLH
TRBJ1-5,TRBV2,-,AGSPSRIVPQH
TRBJ1-5,TRBV29-1,many,SVEEFEGQPQH
TRBJ1-6,TRBV7-2,few,ASSHGARAGGNSPLH
TRBJ2-7,TRBV24-1,many,ATRGQSAYEQY
TRBJ2-7,TRBV29-1,-,SVTAGTLYEQY
TRBJ1-2,TRBV10-3,-,AIRPGTDYGYT
TRBJ2-7,TRBV20-1,-,SAPGTGSYEQY
TRBJ1-5,TRBV9,-,ASTGGRPQH
TRBJ1-1,TRBV9,-,ASSVARGFENTEAF
TRBJ1-2,TRBV7-2,many,ASSLAGAVAGYT
TRBJ1-2,TRBV6-5,few,ATATQGEHYGYT
TRBJ2-7,TRBV19,-,ASSMVRQAAYEQY
TRBJ2-6,TRBV7-2,-,ASPGWNYGANVLT
TRBJ2-5,TRBV7-2,few,ASSSQAGTQETQY
TRBJ1-6,TRBV7-2,many,ASSPGSDRASPLH
TRBJ1-5,TRBV5-1,-,ASSLRGVQPQH
TRBJ2-7,TRBV9,few,ASSVDGHLSYEQY
TRBJ2-7,TRBV4-1,-,ASSQAAEQY
TRBJ1-2,TRBV12-3/TRBV12-4,few,ASSPYRDSNYGYT
TRBJ2-7,TRBV7-9,many,ASSPSAYEQY
TRBJ2-5,TRBV5-5,-,ASSFLTSGSGETQY
TRBJ2-5,TRBV29-1,-,SVGYRRQETQY
TRBJ2-7,TRBV11-2,once,ASSLEARGSYEQY
TRBJ2-7,TRBV5-1,-,ASSLGELTYEQY
TRBJ1-5,TRBV10-3,-,ASSEVEWNQPQH
TRBJ2-7,TRBV7-3,-,ASSPFDRFSYEQY
TRBJ2-7,TRBV7-2,-,ASSQGPGSGKNEQY
TRBJ2-7,TRBV7-9,many,ASSLRDDSYEQY